These 8 T cell receptor beta chains were all obtained from the same sample, sequenced in a study of cytomegalovirus exposure and HLA in healthy donors. Amplification used 60 Vbeta primers and 13 Jbeta primers. Sequenced by immunoSEQ multiplex PCR; TCRdb stores in-frame clones only, minus some. Found here are 100,000 to 150,000 clones; the top ten clones hold approximately 1.6%. The sample consisted of PBMCs. The receptors stem from a woman aged 40-49 years in good health and CMV-seropositive.

The chain is built from TRBV27 and TRBJ2-1; TRBD2 is a possible D gene (5 bases). The ends were cut back, 0 bases at V and 0 bases at J, with 9 bases in the middle. Germline V gene data show CDR1 as MNHEY and CDR2 as SMNVEV (reference sequence). This CDR3 is 16 amino acids long. The CDR3, as DNA: TGTGCCAGCAGTTTATCGTCAGCGGACTCCTACAATGAGCAGTTCTTC. This gives the protein CASSLSSADSYNEQFF.

DNA of the CDR3: TGTGCCAGCAGTTTATTGCGAGCTGTCTCTAACTATGGCTACACCTTC. Its protein product is CASSLLRAVSNYGYTF. The chain combines TRBV28 with TRBJ1-2; D remains unclear. V lost 1 base and J 0 bases, leaving 12 bases between the germline ends. The CDR3 covers 16 residues. CDR1 and CDR2 (germline): MDHEN, SYDVKM.

V gene TRBV6-1 combines with J gene TRBJ1-4, with D perhaps TRBD1 (5 bases). The CDR3 loop spans 13 amino acids. CDR1 is MNHNS and CDR2 is SASEGT in the germline V gene. With 6 bases removed from V and 8 bases from J, the gap between germline ends came to 13 bases. CDR3 sequence reads: CASSGGPGEKLFF. The CDR3 DNA follows: TGTGCCAGCAGCGGGGGTCCGGGGGAAAAACTGTTTTTT.

The CDR3 is CASTRPPGNTEAFF. CDR3 coding DNA: TGTGCCAGCACCCGACCGCCGGGAAACACTGAAGCTTTCTTT. The genes are TRBV6-1 and TRBJ1-1; no firm D call. The CDR3 sequence is 14 residues long. Trimming took 7 bases from V and 2 from J, leaving 14 bases between them. Germline-derived CDR1 and CDR2 are MNHNS and SASEGT.

This chain links TRBV5-1 with TRBJ1-1; D remains ambiguous. This CDR3 has 11 residues. Per germline, CDR1 SGHRS and CDR2 YFSETQ. Trimming stripped 5 bases from V and 10 bases from J, with 12 bases between. For the CDR3, the DNA is TGCGCCAGCAGTTCAGTGCCAGGAGCTTTCTTT. It translates to CASSSVPGAFF.

This chain uses TRBV7-2 with TRBJ2-5, with TRBD2 matching 15 bases. J gave up 4 bases and V 2 bases, and 11 bases lay outside the gene matches. Germline V gives CDR1 SGHTA, CDR2 FQGNSA. The CDR3 is 19 amino acids. CDR3 in DNA: TGTGCCAGCAGCTTAACCCGGACTAGCGGGAGGGTGAAAAGAGAGACCCAGTACTTC. It codes for CASSLTRTSGRVKRETQYF.

The chain recombines TRBV6-5 with TRBJ1-2; D possibly corresponds to TRBD1 (6 bases). Trimming removed 2 bases from V and 5 bases from J, with 12 bases in between. The CDR3 sequence is 14 residues long. Germline V gives CDR1 MNHEY, CDR2 SVGAGI. Written as DNA, the CDR3 is TGTGCCAGCAGTTACCACAGGGATGGATATGGCTACACCTTC. Translated: CASSYHRDGYGYTF.

The V and J genes are TRBV30 and TRBJ2-7, with 9 bases lining up with TRBD1. This CDR3 spans 15 amino acids. V lost 0 bases to trimming and J lost 1 base; unmatched junction nucleotides: 4. The V gene's germline CDR1 is GTSNPN and CDR2 SVGIG (reference sequence). The CDR3 reads CAWSVETGGSYEQYF. CDR3 DNA: TGTGCCTGGAGTGTAGAGACAGGGGGTTCCTACGAGCAGTACTTC.